The clone carrying this T cell receptor (beta chain) appeared a few times. Its target is unknown. This record comes from a study of post-analysis software for immune sequencing data. In the study overall: The cohort encompassed relapsing-remitting, secondary progressive and progressive-relapsing multiple sclerosis disease courses.

With 4 bases removed from V and 3 bases from J, the gap between germline ends came to 10 bases. The CDR3 sequence is 12 residues long. CDR1 SQVTM and CDR2 ANQGSEA come from the germline V gene. Carried by the TCR beta cDNA libraries were unique molecular identifiers. Input populations of about 0.85 to 11 million T cells gave rise to roughly 500,000 cDNA molecules. TCRdb reprocessed the PCR reads via MiXCR and lists one record per CDR3 protein. The sample carries hundreds of thousands of distinct CDR3 sequences, roughly 45% recorded once. Study results and limitations: Patients with multiple sclerosis recorded significantly lower normalized Chao1 diversity than controls, the study found. Controls had lower frequencies than patients of roughly five TRBV segments, which included TRBV5-6, TRBV5-1 and TRBV20-1.

This TCR was recovered from a girl between 5 and 17 years old with multiple sclerosis. The material sequenced was blood. The genes are TRBV29-1 and TRBJ2-7, with D possibly being TRBD1 (6 bases). The CDR3 region has the DNA TGCAGCGTTGTGGCAGGGGTCTACGAGCAGTACTTC. It specifies CSVVAGVYEQYF.